This is a list of T cell receptor beta chains from one sample in a study of cytomegalovirus exposure and HLA in healthy donors. Profiled with immunoSEQ multiplex PCR; TCRdb holds only in-frame clones, not every one. The sample has roughly 140,000 clones; roughly 80% are singletons. Sequenced input: PBMCs. The receptors were gathered from a woman between 40 and 50 years old in good health and CMV-seropositive. Each CDR3 is given with its conserved first and last residue. Each record gives: D gene, V gene, J gene, clone size, CDR3 protein, CDR3 DNA. A D gene is named only where the DNA matches it firmly. A row's size may be missing; if present it is once, few, many or a size class.

NA	TRBV6-1	TRBJ1-1	NA	CASSLYGNEAFF	TGTGCCAGCAGTTTGTATGGCAATGAAGCTTTCTTT
TRBD2	TRBV9	TRBJ2-5	NA	CASSVGVLSGGARETQYF	TGTGCCAGCAGCGTAGGGGTATTAAGCGGGGGGGCTCGGGAGACCCAGTACTTC
NA	TRBV11-2	TRBJ1-5	NA	CASSIGQGSGNQPQHF	TGTGCCAGCAGCATCGGCCAGGGGAGCGGCAATCAGCCCCAGCATTTT
TRBD2	TRBV2	TRBJ2-2	NA	CASSSGGTLNTGELFF	TGTGCCAGCAGCAGCGGGGGGACACTGAACACCGGGGAGCTGTTTTTT
NA	TRBV2	TRBJ1-2	NA	CASSEGTSNYGYTF	TGTGCCAGCAGTGAAGGGACATCAAACTATGGCTACACCTTC
NA	TRBV6-1	TRBJ2-1	NA	CASSGTNNRYNEQFF	TGTGCCAGCAGTGGTACAAACAATCGATACAATGAGCAGTTCTTC
NA	TRBV19	TRBJ2-5	NA	CASSINRGQETQYF	TGTGCCAGTAGTATTAACCGGGGACAAGAGACCCAGTACTTC
NA	TRBV6-6	TRBJ2-7	NA	CASRRTDYEQYF	TGTGCCAGCCGGCGGACTGACTACGAGCAGTACTTC
NA	TRBV7-9	TRBJ1-3	NA	CASSLSVSGNTIYF	TGTGCCAGCAGCTTATCGGTATCTGGAAACACCATATATTTT
NA	TRBV2	TRBJ1-1	NA	CASSETGGTEAFF	TGTGCCAGCAGTGAGACGGGGGGAACTGAAGCTTTCTTT
TRBD1	TRBV6-1	TRBJ1-2	once	CASSDTGGLGDYGYTF	TGTGCCAGCAGTGACACAGGGGGCCTGGGGGACTATGGCTACACCTTC
NA	TRBV9	TRBJ1-2	NA	CASSLQREPTYGYTF	TGTGCCAGCAGCCTTCAGAGGGAACCCACCTATGGCTACACCTTC